Presented here are 13 T cell receptor beta chains from one specimen sequenced in a study of T-cell memory formation after mild COVID-19. TCRdb ran MiXCR on the 5' RACE reads and lists one entry per CDR3 protein. This table holds some 65,000 distinct CDR3 sequences, approximately 15% found once. The sequenced sample was PBMCs or a T cell subset sorted from them (not recorded which). Receptors originate from an adult woman who had mild COVID-19 (a few samples of this study predate the infection). Cell type and time point are not known.

This chain uses TRBV7-9 with TRBJ2-2; 12 bases fit TRBD2. There are 16 residues in the CDR3. The germline gives CDR1 SEHNR, CDR2 FQNEAQ (reference sequence). Unmatched junction bases numbered 4, after V lost 4 bases and J lost 4 bases. CDR3 nucleotides: TGTGCCAGCAGCTACCCTAGCGGGAGGGCCACCGGGGAGCTGTTTTTT. Translating gives CASSYPSGRATGELFF.

DNA for the CDR3: TGCGCCAGCAGCCAAGGGGGTAGCTACGAGCAGTACTTC. Its protein product is CASSQGGSYEQYF. This chain joins TRBV4-1 and TRBJ2-7, with no clear D. V was pared by 1 base and J by 3 bases, with 7 bases between. The CDR3 consists of 13 residues. From germline, CDR1 is MGHRA and CDR2 YSYEKL.

V usage is TRBV7-9 and J usage is TRBJ2-1; tentatively, D is TRBD1 (5 bases). Germline values: CDR1 SEHNR, CDR2 FQNEAQ (reference sequence). V lost 3 bases, J lost 6 bases, and 9 bases lay in between. CDR3 length equals 13 residues. In DNA, the CDR3 is TGTGCCAGCAGCTTGGTCAGGGCCAATGAGCAGTTCTTC. It is translated as CASSLVRANEQFF.

There are a few counts of this clonotype. V gene TRBV7-8 combines with J gene TRBJ2-7; possible D gene TRBD2, 5 bases. Germline loops: CDR1 SGHVS, CDR2 FQNEAQ. This CDR3 region has 14 residues. V was pared by 3 bases and J by 3 bases, with 12 bases between. CDR3 sequence (DNA): TGTGCCAGCAGCTTGCCCCCGGAGGTCTACGAGCAGTACTTC. Residues: CASSLPPEVYEQYF. Together with reference TRBV7-8 and TRBJ2-7, the CDR3 gives the full variable domain: GAGVSQSPRYKVAKRGQDVALRCDPISGHVSLFWYQQALGQGPEFLTYFQNEAQLDKSGLPSDRFFAERPEGSVSTLKIQRTQQEDSAVYLCASSLPPEVYEQYFGPGTRLTVT.

The rearrangement joins TRBV9 to TRBJ1-2; D possibly corresponds to TRBD1 (5 bases). CDR1 is SGDLS and CDR2 is YYNGEE in the germline V gene. The CDR3 covers 15 residues. V shed 0 bases and J shed 4 bases, with 13 bases lying between them. CDR3 DNA: TGTGCCAGCAGCGTAGTCAGCAGGGAAGGCTATGGCTACACCTTC. It translates to CASSVVSREGYGYTF.

The CDR3 is CASSSVPGQAGANVLTF. CDR3 sequence (DNA): TGTGCCAGCAGCTCGGTCCCGGGACAGGCTGGGGCCAACGTCCTGACTTTC. The J gene is TRBJ2-6, the V gene TRBV7-9; 8 nucleotides agree with TRBD1. The V segment lost 4 bases and the J segment 2 bases; nucleotides outside the gene matches: 7. CDR1 and CDR2 (germline): SEHNR, FQNEAQ (reference sequence). The CDR3 consists of 17 residues.

This clonotype was counted only a few times. The rearrangement joins TRBV7-8 to TRBJ2-1; 9 bases agree with TRBD1. V dropped 5 bases and J dropped 3; count of bases not matched to a gene: 14. Germline V gene data show CDR1 as SGHVS and CDR2 as FQNEAQ. This CDR3 is 18 amino acids long. The CDR3, as DNA: TGTGCCAGCAGCCGGGACAGGGATAGGGGGGGAGGCTACAATGAGCAGTTCTTC. Translation gives CASSRDRDRGGGYNEQFF.

There are a few counts of this clonotype. The chain combines TRBV5-1 with TRBJ2-1, with TRBD2 matching 13 bases. In germline, CDR1 is SGHRS, CDR2 YFSETQ. V lost 4 bases and J lost 8; bases outside the gene matches: 12. This CDR3 spans 17 amino acids. CDR3 protein: CASSPRGLAGPSDEQFF. CDR3 nucleotide sequence: TGCGCCAGCAGCCCCCGGGGACTAGCGGGGCCCTCGGATGAGCAGTTCTTC.

The chain has TRBV5-5 and TRBJ2-2, with TRBD2 matching over 9 bases. The CDR3 runs 16 residues. V lost 2 bases, J lost 6 bases, and 8 bases stayed unmatched. Germline V gene lookup returns CDR1 SGHKS and CDR2 YYEKEE (reference sequence). The CDR3 protein is CASSFGLATGAGELFF. In DNA form, the CDR3 reads TGTGCCAGCAGCTTTGGACTAGCGACGGGGGCCGGGGAGCTGTTTTTT.

The rearrangement links TRBV12-3 or TRBV12-4 to TRBJ2-7; D might be TRBD1 (5 bases). V lost 5 bases, J lost 6 bases, and 17 bases lay in between. The CDR3 covers 14 residues. The CDR3, as DNA: TGTGCCAGCAGTGGGGCTGGATCAGGCGCCGAGCAGTACTTC. It yields the protein CASSGAGSGAEQYF.

V and J are TRBV30 and TRBJ1-1, with D hard to call. V gave up 2 bases and J gave up 0 bases, with 7 bases separating them. Looked up from germline, CDR1 is GTSNPN and CDR2 is SVGIG (reference sequence). The CDR3 covers 13 residues. For the CDR3, the DNA is TGTGCCTGGAGTTTTGAGGTGAACACTGAAGCTTTCTTT. Its translation is CAWSFEVNTEAFF. The whole variable domain, remainder taken from reference TRBV30 and TRBJ1-1, is SQTIHQWPATLVQPVGSPLSLECTVEGTSNPNLYWYRQAAGRGLQLLFYSVGIGQISSEVPQNLSASRPQDRQFILSSKKLLLSDSGFYLCAWSFEVNTEAFFGQGTRLTVV.

This clonotype was seen a few times. This chain joins TRBV12-3 or TRBV12-4 and TRBJ2-5; D remains unclear. The CDR3 sequence is 14 residues long. V dropped 6 bases and J dropped 4 bases, with 15 bases sitting between them. The chain's CDR3 is CASSRSESPETQYF. DNA for the CDR3: TGTGCCAGCAGCAGATCGGAGTCCCCAGAGACCCAGTACTTC.

This clonotype was counted between two and nine times. V gene TRBV2 combines with J gene TRBJ2-5; D might be TRBD2 (5 bases). Trimming cost V 3 bases and J 5 bases, with 10 bases left between them. Germline assignment: CDR1 SNHLY and CDR2 FYNNEI. The CDR3 spans 13 residues. The CDR3 nucleotides are TGTGCCAGCAGTGAGAGTCCGGGGGAGACCCAGTACTTC. Its translation: CASSESPGETQYF.